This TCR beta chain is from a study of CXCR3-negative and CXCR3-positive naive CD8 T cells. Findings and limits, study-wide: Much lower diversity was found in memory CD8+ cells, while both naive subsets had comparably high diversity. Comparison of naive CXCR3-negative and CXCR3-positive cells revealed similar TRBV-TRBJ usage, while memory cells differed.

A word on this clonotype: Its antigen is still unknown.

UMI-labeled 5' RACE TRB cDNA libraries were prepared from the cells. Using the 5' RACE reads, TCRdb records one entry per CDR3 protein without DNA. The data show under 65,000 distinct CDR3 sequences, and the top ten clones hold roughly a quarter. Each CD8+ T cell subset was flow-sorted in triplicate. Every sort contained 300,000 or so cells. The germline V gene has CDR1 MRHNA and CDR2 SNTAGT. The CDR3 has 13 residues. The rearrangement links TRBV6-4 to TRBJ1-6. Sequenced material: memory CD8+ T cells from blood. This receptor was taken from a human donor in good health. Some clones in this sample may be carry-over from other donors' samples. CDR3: CASSLGSNSPLHF.